These T cell receptor beta chains were read from a single sample in a study of early T cells in non-severe SARS-CoV-2 infection. One entry per CDR3 protein results from TCRdb running MiXCR on the 5' RACE reads. Among tens of thousands of distinct CDR3 sequences listed, around an eighth were seen once. The sample taken for sequencing was whole blood. The receptors come from an adult who was a healthcare worker with PCR-confirmed SARS-CoV-2 infection or an uninfected control (not recorded which). Each CDR3 is given with its conserved first and last residue. The order of the fields is J gene, D gene, clone size, V gene, CDR3 protein, CDR3 DNA. The D gene is left open where the match is weak. Some rows have no size entry. The others give once, few or many, or a class for an expanded clone.

TRBJ2-7 - few TRBV11-1 CASSLNNYEQYF TGTGCCAGCAGCTTAAACAACTACGAGCAGTACTTC
TRBJ1-3 TRBD1 - TRBV7-3 CASSPQGELSGNTIYF TGTGCCAGCAGCCCCCAGGGGGAACTCTCTGGAAACACCATATATTTT
TRBJ2-1 TRBD1 - TRBV18 CASSPIQGANEQFF TGTGCCAGCTCACCCATACAGGGGGCCAATGAGCAGTTCTTC
TRBJ2-2 TRBD2 few TRBV15 CATSRDRTSANTGELFF TGTGCCACCAGCAGAGATCGGACTAGTGCGAACACCGGGGAGCTGTTTTTT
TRBJ2-7 TRBD2 many TRBV19 CASGGTSGYEQYF TGTGCCAGTGGAGGGACTAGCGGCTACGAGCAGTACTTC
TRBJ2-5 - many TRBV2 CASRQGGETQYF TGTGCCAGCAGACAGGGGGGGGAGACCCAGTACTTC
TRBJ2-5 TRBD1 - TRBV12-3/TRBV12-4 CASRSLGTDQETQYF TGTGCCAGCAGGAGCCTCGGGACAGACCAAGAGACCCAGTACTTC
TRBJ2-7 TRBD2 - TRBV29-1 CSVGLADEQYF TGCAGCGTGGGACTAGCGGACGAGCAGTACTTC
TRBJ1-1 TRBD1 many TRBV5-1 CASSLTGDRAEAFF TGCGCCAGCAGCTTGACGGGCGACAGGGCGGAAGCTTTCTTT
TRBJ2-2 TRBD1 - TRBV6-6 CASSGDREYTGELFF TGTGCCAGCAGTGGGGACAGGGAATACACCGGGGAGCTGTTTTTT
TRBJ2-7 - - TRBV28 CASSLERDEQYF TGTGCCAGCAGTTTAGAGAGGGACGAGCAGTACTTC
TRBJ1-6 TRBD1 many TRBV12-3/TRBV12-4 CASSLDRGPAPLHF TGTGCCAGCAGTTTGGACAGGGGGCCGGCACCCCTCCACTTT
TRBJ2-1 TRBD2 many TRBV12-3/TRBV12-4 CASSGSGSSYNEQFF TGTGCCAGCAGCGGTAGCGGGAGCTCCTACAATGAGCAGTTCTTC
TRBJ2-1 - medium-sized TRBV7-6 CASSLARGRNYNEQFF TGTGCCAGCAGCTTAGCCCGGGGACGAAACTACAATGAGCAGTTCTTC
TRBJ1-2 - many TRBV9 CASSPRPGADAYTF TGTGCCAGCAGCCCCCGACCCGGAGCCGACGCCTACACCTTC
TRBJ1-1 - - TRBV3-1 CASSQDGFSGSTEAFF TGTGCCAGCAGCCAAGACGGGTTTTCGGGGTCCACTGAAGCTTTCTTT
TRBJ2-7 - - TRBV20-1 CSASSGIPYEQYF TGCAGTGCTAGTTCCGGGATCCCTTACGAGCAGTACTTC
TRBJ2-5 - few TRBV19 CASRDPGSETQYF TGTGCCAGTAGAGACCCCGGGTCGGAGACCCAGTACTTC